These T cell receptor beta chains were read from a single sample in a study of T cells after yellow fever vaccination. One entry per CDR3 protein, called by TCRdb with MiXCR from the 5' RACE reads. The table includes 300,000 to 400,000 distinct CDR3 sequences, approximately 6% detected once. This material consisted of PBMCs, taken 5 days after the yellow fever booster vaccination. All receptors come from a man younger than 45 who received the YFV17D yellow fever vaccine. Both conserved end residues are part of each CDR3. A D gene is named only where the DNA matches it firmly. Rows give clone size only sometimes, using once, few, many, or a class for an expanded clone.

TRBV11-2	TRBD2	TRBJ2-3	few	CASSLTRGLLAGEADTQYF	TGTGCCAGCAGCTTAACCAGGGGGCTTCTAGCGGGAGAGGCAGATACGCAGTATTTT
TRBV7-2	TRBD2	TRBJ2-3	many	CASSLSGGRGDTQYF	TGTGCCAGCAGCTTAAGCGGGGGAAGGGGAGATACGCAGTATTTT
TRBV28	.	TRBJ2-3	.	CASRTRSGSPLTSTDTQYF	TGTGCCAGCAGAACCAGATCGGGTAGCCCCCTAACTAGCACAGATACGCAGTATTTT
TRBV7-2	.	TRBJ2-3	.	CASSAWGLSTDTQYF	TGTGCCAGCAGCGCCTGGGGTCTTAGCACAGATACGCAGTATTTT
TRBV4-3	.	TRBJ1-4	few	CASSQDIRSRDREKLFF	TGCGCCAGCAGCCAGGACATTAGGAGCAGGGACCGGGAAAAACTGTTTTTT
TRBV6-5	TRBD1	TRBJ1-1	many	CASSHFPGTGGTEAFF	TGTGCCAGCAGTCACTTCCCCGGGACAGGGGGCACTGAAGCTTTCTTT
TRBV7-6	.	TRBJ2-3	few	CASSPRAVAATTDTQYF	TGTGCCAGCAGCCCTCGGGCGGTAGCGGCCACGACAGATACGCAGTATTTT
TRBV2	.	TRBJ2-5	.	CASTATGLETQYF	TGTGCCAGTACCGCAACCGGGCTCGAGACCCAGTACTTC
TRBV15	.	TRBJ2-3	many	CASRGEGPPVFNTDTQYF	TGTGCCAGCAGGGGGGAAGGGCCTCCTGTTTTTAACACAGATACGCAGTATTTT
TRBV7-2	TRBD2	TRBJ2-7	.	CASSWSGSLNEQYF	TGTGCCAGCAGCTGGAGCGGGAGTTTAAACGAGCAGTACTTC
TRBV7-6	TRBD2	TRBJ2-3	few	CASSPRTSGIYTDTQYF	TGTGCCAGCAGCCCAAGGACTAGCGGCATATACACAGATACGCAGTATTTT
TRBV19	TRBD1	TRBJ2-7	few	CASAVTGSNEQYF	TGTGCCAGCGCAGTGACAGGGAGCAACGAGCAGTACTTC
TRBV7-2	.	TRBJ2-7	few	CASSLQTTYEQYF	TGTGCCAGCAGCCTACAGACGACCTACGAGCAGTACTTC
TRBV19	.	TRBJ1-2	many	CASRVDRISGYTF	TGTGCCAGTAGGGTCGACAGGATCAGTGGCTACACCTTC
TRBV4-2	.	TRBJ1-5	few	CASSQQGIGQPQHF	TGTGCCAGCAGCCAGCAGGGGATAGGGCAGCCCCAGCATTTT
TRBV4-3	TRBD2	TRBJ2-1	many	CASSPGLASGGGQFF	TGCGCCAGCAGCCCGGGACTAGCGTCGGGGGGTGGGCAGTTCTTC
TRBV6-5	TRBD2	TRBJ2-1	.	CASSSRLANEQFF	TGTGCCAGCAGTTCCAGACTAGCGAATGAGCAGTTCTTC
TRBV10-3	.	TRBJ2-2	many	CAISGGSLNTGELFF	TGTGCCATCAGTGGCGGTTCATTGAACACCGGGGAGCTGTTTTTT
TRBV28	TRBD1	TRBJ2-5	many	CASSLLGTVGETQYF	TGTGCCAGCAGTTTGCTAGGGACAGTCGGGGAGACCCAGTACTTC
TRBV5-6	.	TRBJ2-5	many	CASRKDTPIWETQYF	TGTGCCAGCAGAAAGGACACCCCTATCTGGGAGACCCAGTACTTC
TRBV4-3	.	TRBJ2-2	.	CASSQDQTNTGELFF	TGCGCCAGCAGCCAAGATCAGACGAACACCGGGGAGCTGTTTTTT
TRBV20-1	TRBD2	TRBJ2-3	.	CSAVTSGVGDTQYF	TGCAGTGCTGTGACTAGCGGAGTCGGGGATACGCAGTATTTT
TRBV29-1	.	TRBJ2-7	.	CSVRDLSSYEQYF	TGCAGCGTTCGAGACCTAAGCTCCTACGAGCAGTACTTC
TRBV18	TRBD1	TRBJ1-2	many	CASSPGGNYGYTF	TGTGCCAGCTCCCCAGGGGGAAACTATGGCTACACCTTC
TRBV4-3	TRBD2	TRBJ2-1	few	CASSQGPGTSGSSGGRQFF	TGCGCCAGCAGCCAAGGACCCGGGACTAGCGGGAGTAGCGGCGGCAGGCAGTTCTTC
TRBV28	TRBD2	TRBJ2-1	many	CANSVAGGSYNEQFF	TGTGCCAACTCAGTGGCGGGAGGGTCCTACAATGAGCAGTTCTTC
TRBV5-1	.	TRBJ2-7	.	CASKGDNSYEQYF	TGCGCCAGCAAAGGGGACAACTCCTACGAGCAGTACTTC
TRBV6-5	TRBD2	TRBJ2-1	.	CASSYSVSSGDNEQFF	TGTGCCAGCAGTTACTCGGTGTCTAGCGGTGACAATGAGCAGTTCTTC
TRBV5-1	.	TRBJ2-1	few	CASQNLNGYNEQFF	TGCGCCAGCCAAAATCTGAACGGCTACAATGAGCAGTTCTTC
TRBV11-2	TRBD1	TRBJ2-7	few	CASRKTGLRPYEQYF	TGTGCCAGCCGAAAGACAGGGCTTAGACCCTACGAGCAGTACTTC
TRBV11-2	TRBD1	TRBJ1-1	few	CASSSRGRGLNTEAFF	TGTGCCAGCAGCTCTAGGGGGCGGGGTTTGAACACTGAAGCTTTCTTT
TRBV7-9	TRBD1	TRBJ2-1	few	CASSRQGFGHNEQFF	TGTGCCAGCAGCCGACAGGGGTTTGGCCACAATGAGCAGTTCTTC
TRBV5-6	.	TRBJ2-1	.	CASSSLTVGSSYNEQFF	TGTGCCAGCAGCTCCCTGACGGTTGGCAGCTCCTACAATGAGCAGTTCTTC
TRBV7-9	TRBD1	TRBJ2-7	many	CASSMEDRGSYEQYF	TGTGCCAGCTCCATGGAAGACAGGGGATCCTACGAGCAGTACTTC
TRBV5-1	.	TRBJ2-1	many	CASSANNNEQFF	TGCGCCAGCAGCGCAAATAACAATGAGCAGTTCTTC
TRBV7-8	TRBD2	TRBJ2-7	.	CASRQHPGTSGEQYF	TGTGCCAGCAGACAACACCCCGGGACTAGCGGCGAGCAGTACTTC
TRBV24-1	.	TRBJ2-1	.	CATSDSGSRLYNEQFF	TGTGCCACCAGTGATTCTGGATCCCGTTTATACAATGAGCAGTTCTTC
TRBV5-1	.	TRBJ2-5	many	CASSLGLQETQYF	TGCGCCAGCAGCTTGGGACTACAAGAGACCCAGTACTTC
TRBV7-9	.	TRBJ1-4	large	CASSKRREDEKLFF	TGTGCCAGCAGCAAGCGGAGGGAGGATGAAAAACTGTTTTTT
TRBV5-1	TRBD2	TRBJ2-1	many	CASSLTAGERGEQFF	TGCGCCAGCAGCTTGACAGCGGGAGAACGGGGTGAGCAGTTCTTC
TRBV24-1	.	TRBJ1-4	many	CATSENNDGLKEEKLFF	TGTGCCACCAGTGAAAATAACGACGGCCTAAAAGAGGAAAAACTGTTTTTT
TRBV19	.	TRBJ1-5	few	CASSPQAFSQPQHF	TGTGCCAGTAGTCCCCAGGCGTTCAGTCAGCCCCAGCATTTT
TRBV29-1	.	TRBJ2-3	many	CSVALFTDTQYF	TGCAGCGTTGCCCTTTTCACAGATACGCAGTATTTT
TRBV18	.	TRBJ1-4	.	CASSPDEKLFF	TGTGCCAGCTCACCAGATGAAAAACTGTTTTTT
TRBV4-3	.	TRBJ2-7	.	CASSQGGRDYEQYF	TGCGCCAGCAGCCAAGGAGGGAGAGACTACGAGCAGTACTTC
TRBV7-9	.	TRBJ2-1	.	CASSFAYSSYNEQFF	TGTGCCAGCAGCTTTGCCTACAGCTCCTACAATGAGCAGTTCTTC
TRBV7-2	TRBD2	TRBJ2-3	few	CASSLFLAGYTDTQYF	TGTGCCAGCAGCTTATTTCTAGCGGGATACACAGATACGCAGTATTTT
TRBV6-2/TRBV6-3	.	TRBJ2-3	few	CASSYRHPTDTQYF	TGTGCCAGCAGTTACCGACACCCCACAGATACGCAGTATTTT
TRBV20-1	.	TRBJ2-1	.	CSAKISNSYNEQFF	TGCAGTGCAAAAATAAGCAACTCCTACAATGAGCAGTTCTTC
TRBV3-1	TRBD1	TRBJ2-1	few	CASSQATGVHNEQFF	TGTGCCAGCAGCCAAGCGACAGGGGTCCACAATGAGCAGTTCTTC
TRBV4-3	.	TRBJ2-3	.	CASSQDGRDTQYF	TGCGCCAGCAGCCAAGATGGACGGGATACGCAGTATTTT
TRBV12-3/TRBV12-4	.	TRBJ2-2	many	CASSFGSNTGELFF	TGTGCCAGCAGTTTTGGGTCGAACACCGGGGAGCTGTTTTTT
TRBV24-1	.	TRBJ2-7	few	CATSDNIQGWLPYEQYF	TGTGCCACCAGTGATAACATACAGGGTTGGCTACCCTACGAGCAGTACTTC
TRBV20-1	TRBD1	TRBJ1-6	.	CSAGDRSSYNSPLHF	TGCAGTGCCGGGGACAGGAGCTCCTATAATTCACCCCTCCACTTT
TRBV24-1	.	TRBJ2-7	.	CATSNGYGYEQYF	TGTGCCACCAGTAATGGATATGGGTACGAGCAGTACTTC